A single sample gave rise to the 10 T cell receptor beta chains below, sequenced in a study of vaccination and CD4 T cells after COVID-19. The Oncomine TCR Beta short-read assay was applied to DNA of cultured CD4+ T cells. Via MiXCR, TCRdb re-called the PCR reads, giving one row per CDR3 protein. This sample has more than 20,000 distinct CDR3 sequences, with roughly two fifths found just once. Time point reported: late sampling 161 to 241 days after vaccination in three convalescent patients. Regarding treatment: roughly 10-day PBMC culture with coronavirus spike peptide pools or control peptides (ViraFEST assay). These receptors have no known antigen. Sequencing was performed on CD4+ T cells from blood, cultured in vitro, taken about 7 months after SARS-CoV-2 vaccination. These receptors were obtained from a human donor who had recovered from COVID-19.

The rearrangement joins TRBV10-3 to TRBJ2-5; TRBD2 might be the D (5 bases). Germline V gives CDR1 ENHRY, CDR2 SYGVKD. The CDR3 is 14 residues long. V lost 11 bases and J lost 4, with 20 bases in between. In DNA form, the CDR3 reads TGTGCCGGCAGCGAGCCGGTTGGAGGAGAGACCCAGTACTTC. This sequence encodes CAGSEPVGGETQYF.

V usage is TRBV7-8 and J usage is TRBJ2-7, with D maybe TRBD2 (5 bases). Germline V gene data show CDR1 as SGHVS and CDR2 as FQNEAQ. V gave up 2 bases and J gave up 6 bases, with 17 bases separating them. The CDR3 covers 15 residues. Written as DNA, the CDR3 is TGTGCCAGCAGCTTAAGCTTTTCACTAGTCGGCGAGCAGTACTTC. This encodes CASSLSFSLVGEQYF. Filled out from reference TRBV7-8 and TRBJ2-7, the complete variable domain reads GAGVSQSPRYKVAKRGQDVALRCDPISGHVSLFWYQQALGQGPEFLTYFQNEAQLDKSGLPSDRFFAERPEGSVSTLKIQRTQQEDSAVYLCASSLSFSLVGEQYFGPGTRLTVT.

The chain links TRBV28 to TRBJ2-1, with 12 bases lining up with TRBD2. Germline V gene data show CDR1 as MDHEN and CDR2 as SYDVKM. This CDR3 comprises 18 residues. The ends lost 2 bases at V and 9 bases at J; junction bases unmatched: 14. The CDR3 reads CASSLEQITSGRIFEQFF. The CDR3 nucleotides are TGTGCCAGCAGTTTAGAACAGATCACTAGCGGGAGGATCTTTGAGCAGTTCTTC.

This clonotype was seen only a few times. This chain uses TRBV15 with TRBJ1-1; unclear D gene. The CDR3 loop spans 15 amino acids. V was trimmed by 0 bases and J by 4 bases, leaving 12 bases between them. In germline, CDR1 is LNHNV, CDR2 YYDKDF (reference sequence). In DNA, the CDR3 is TGTGCCACCAGCAGAGATCTGGCTCGAGTCACTGAAGCTTTCTTT. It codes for CATSRDLARVTEAFF.

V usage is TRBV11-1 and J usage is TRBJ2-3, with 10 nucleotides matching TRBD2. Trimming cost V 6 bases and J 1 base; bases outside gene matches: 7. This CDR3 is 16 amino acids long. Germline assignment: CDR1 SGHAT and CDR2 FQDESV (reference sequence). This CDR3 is CASRPRTSGGTDTQYF. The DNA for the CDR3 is TGTGCCAGCAGACCACGGACTAGCGGTGGCACAGATACGCAGTATTTT. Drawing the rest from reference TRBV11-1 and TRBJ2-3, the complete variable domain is EAEVAQSPRYKITEKSQAVAFWCDPISGHATLYWYRQILGQGPELLVQFQDESVVDDSQLPKDRFSAERLKGVDSTLKIQPAELGDSAMYLCASRPRTSGGTDTQYFGPGTRLTVL.

The CDR3 nucleotides read TGTGCCAGCAGTTACTCGAGACTAGCGGGAGCCTCAGATACGCAGTATTTT. This gives the protein CASSYSRLAGASDTQYF. The chain joins TRBV6-2 or TRBV6-3 to TRBJ2-3, with 12 bases lining up with TRBD2. The CDR3 loop spans 17 amino acids. Germline V gives CDR1 MNHEY, CDR2 SVGEGT. The trim removed 0 bases at V and 4 bases at J, leaving 5 bases unmatched.

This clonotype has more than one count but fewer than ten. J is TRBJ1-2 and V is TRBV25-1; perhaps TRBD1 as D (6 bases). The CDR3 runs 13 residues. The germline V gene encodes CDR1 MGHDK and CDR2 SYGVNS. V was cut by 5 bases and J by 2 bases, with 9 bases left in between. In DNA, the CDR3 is TGTGCCAGCAGTTCGACAGGAAACTATGGCTACACCTTC. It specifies CASSSTGNYGYTF.

The CDR3 sequence is CASSIRARGTGGQETQYF. The CDR3 nucleotides are TGTGCCAGTAGTATTCGGGCCCGGGGGACGGGAGGGCAAGAGACCCAGTACTTC. V usage is TRBV19 and J usage is TRBJ2-5; TRBD2 matches at 8 bases. Germline CDR1 LNHDA, CDR2 SQIVND (reference sequence). The V segment lost 3 bases and the J segment 2 bases; nucleotides outside the gene matches: 14. CDR3 length: 18 amino acids.

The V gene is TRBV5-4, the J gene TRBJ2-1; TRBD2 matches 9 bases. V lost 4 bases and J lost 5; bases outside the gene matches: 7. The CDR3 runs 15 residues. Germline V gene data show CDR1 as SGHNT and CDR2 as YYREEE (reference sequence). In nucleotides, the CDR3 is TGTGCCAGCAGCCACTATAGCGGGAGCGACAATGAGCAGTTCTTC. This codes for CASSHYSGSDNEQFF. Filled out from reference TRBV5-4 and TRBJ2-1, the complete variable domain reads ETGVTQSPTHLIKTRGQQVTLRCSSQSGHNTVSWYQQALGQGPQFIFQYYREEENGRGNFPPRFSGLQFPNYSSELNVNALELDDSALYLCASSHYSGSDNEQFFGPGTRLTVL.

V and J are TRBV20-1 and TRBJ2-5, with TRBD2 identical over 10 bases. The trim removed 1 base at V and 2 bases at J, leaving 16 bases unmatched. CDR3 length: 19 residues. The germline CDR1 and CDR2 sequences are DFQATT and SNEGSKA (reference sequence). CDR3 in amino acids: CSARGGLADKGEVQETQYF. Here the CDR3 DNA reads TGCAGTGCTAGAGGAGGACTAGCGGACAAGGGAGAGGTTCAAGAGACCCAGTACTTC.